Listed below are T cell receptor beta chains from one sample, sequenced in a study of cytomegalovirus exposure and HLA in healthy donors. Some clones are missing from TCRdb's copy, which holds only in-frame ones; the method was immunoSEQ multiplex PCR. Of more than 85,000 clones in the sample, less than 10% are singletons; the top ten hold around 5%. The specimen sequenced was PBMCs. The source is a man aged 45-65 years in good health and CMV-seropositive. Each CDR3 is given with its conserved first and last residue. The D gene is left open where the match is weak. A row's size may be missing; if present it is once, few, many or a size class.

>few|TRBJ1-2|TRBD1|TRBV11-2
CASSSDRGKGYTF
TGTGCCAGCAGCTCGGACAGGGGGAAAGGCTACACCTTC
>few|TRBJ2-1|TRBD2|TRBV7-8
CASSAWRGSNYNEQFF
TGTGCCAGCTCAGCTTGGCGCGGGAGTAACTACAATGAGCAGTTCTTC
>few|TRBJ1-6|NA|TRBV10-2
CASSESGNSPLHF
TGCGCCAGCAGTGAATCAGGGAATTCACCCCTCCACTTT
>few|TRBJ1-1|NA|TRBV30
CAWRGGNTEAFF
TGTGCCTGGAGGGGGGGGAACACTGAAGCTTTCTTT
>few|TRBJ2-6|NA|TRBV10-3
CAISGAGLFSGANVLTF
TGTGCCATCAGTGGCGCGGGCCTTTTCTCTGGGGCCAACGTCCTGACTTTC
>many|TRBJ1-2|TRBD1|TRBV6-1
CASKLTGGEGYTF
TGTGCCAGCAAGCTAACAGGGGGCGAGGGCTACACCTTC
>NA|TRBJ2-3|NA|TRBV14
CASSQVPGFTSTDTQYF
TGTGCCAGCAGCCAAGTTCCAGGATTCACTAGCACAGATACGCAGTATTTT
>NA|TRBJ2-1|TRBD2|TRBV5-6
CASSLRLAGPNEQFF
TGTGCCAGCAGCTTGAGACTAGCGGGACCCAATGAGCAGTTCTTC
>NA|TRBJ1-1|NA|TRBV5-1
CASSLEGDINTEAFF
TGCGCCAGCAGCTTAGAAGGGGACATAAACACTGAAGCTTTCTTT
>NA|TRBJ2-1|TRBD2|TRBV27
CASSPPTSGYYNEQFF
TGTGCCAGCAGTCCCCCCACTAGCGGGTACTACAATGAGCAGTTCTTC
>few|TRBJ2-1|TRBD2|TRBV18
CASSPGAGDSHEQFF
TGTGCCAGCTCACCAGGGGCGGGAGATTCCCATGAGCAGTTCTTC
>few|TRBJ2-1|TRBD2|TRBV18
CASSPRTSSDNEQFF
TGTGCCAGCTCACCCAGGACTAGCTCAGACAATGAGCAGTTCTTC
>few|TRBJ2-3|TRBD2|TRBV29-1
CGVELAGGGLYTQYF
TGCGGCGTAGAACTAGCGGGAGGGGGCTTGTATACGCAGTATTTT
>NA|TRBJ1-4|NA|TRBV28
CASSRTGEKLFF
TGTGCCAGCAGCCGAACAGGAGAAAAACTGTTTTTT
>few|TRBJ1-4|TRBD1|TRBV28
CASSGGGRGLATNEKLFF
TGTGCCAGCAGTGGCGGGGGCAGGGGGCTGGCAACTAATGAAAAACTGTTTTTT
>few|TRBJ2-2|TRBD2|TRBV7-2
CASSTGLADTGELFF
TGTGCCAGCAGCACGGGACTAGCAGACACCGGGGAGCTGTTTTTT
>few|TRBJ2-7|TRBD1|TRBV19
CASSRKAPGQGLYEQYF
TGTGCCAGTAGTCGTAAGGCCCCGGGACAGGGGTTATACGAGCAGTACTTC
>few|TRBJ1-3|NA|TRBV6-5
CASSWGPGNTIYF
TGTGCCAGCAGTTGGGGGCCAGGAAACACCATATATTTT
>few|TRBJ1-4|NA|TRBV7-8
CASSSLAGGANEKLFF
TGTGCCAGCAGCTCCCTCGCGGGGGGGGCTAATGAAAAACTGTTTTTT
>few|TRBJ1-4|NA|TRBV2
CASKSETQGEKLFF
TGTGCCAGCAAAAGTGAGACGCAGGGGGAAAAACTGTTTTTT
>few|TRBJ2-1|NA|TRBV28
CASTAGPYNEQFF
TGTGCCAGCACCGCGGGTCCCTACAATGAGCAGTTCTTC
>NA|TRBJ2-4|NA|TRBV2
CASRQQVAKNIQYF
TGTGCCAGCAGACAACAGGTAGCCAAAAACATTCAGTACTTC
>few|TRBJ1-3|NA|TRBV4-3
CASSQDRTRRISGNTIYF
TGCGCCAGCAGCCAAGATCGAACGAGGCGGATCTCTGGAAACACCATATATTTT
>few|TRBJ2-7|TRBD2|TRBV27
CASNPGGLAVEQYF
TGTGCCAGCAACCCAGGGGGACTAGCGGTAGAGCAGTACTTC
>few|TRBJ2-5|TRBD1|TRBV7-3
CASSPDRGREETQYF
TGTGCCAGCAGCCCGGACAGGGGACGAGAAGAGACCCAGTACTTC
>few|TRBJ2-5|NA|TRBV2
CASSVKGLQETQYF
TGTGCCAGCAGTGTTAAGGGGCTTCAAGAGACCCAGTACTTC
>NA|TRBJ2-2|TRBD1|TRBV10-1
CAVLRDRDVPGELFF
TGCGCCGTCCTGCGGGACAGGGACGTCCCCGGGGAGCTGTTTTTT
>few|TRBJ2-1|TRBD2|TRBV6-1
CASSEVAGGPKSPVF
TGTGCCAGCAGTGAAGTCGCGGGAGGGCCAAAATCCCCGGTCTTC
>few|TRBJ2-3|TRBD2|TRBV4-1
CASSQARLAGVSDTDTQYF
TGCGCCAGCAGCCAAGCGAGACTAGCGGGAGTATCCGACACAGATACGCAGTATTTT
>NA|TRBJ1-2|TRBD1|TRBV6-6
CASGTVYGYTF
TGTGCCAGCGGGACAGTCTATGGCTACACCTTC
>few|TRBJ2-1|TRBD2|TRBV5-1
CASSPEQRGYNEQFF
TGCGCCAGCAGCCCGGAGCAGCGGGGTTACAATGAGCAGTTCTTC
>NA|TRBJ1-6|TRBD1|TRBV27
CASSQDRGQSPLHF
TGTGCCAGCAGCCAGGACAGGGGGCAATCACCCCTCCACTTT
>NA|TRBJ2-2|TRBD1|TRBV5-6
CASSPGTVNTGELFF
TGTGCCAGCAGCCCCGGGACAGTCAACACCGGGGAGCTGTTTTTT
>NA|TRBJ2-7|NA|TRBV5-4
CASSLQGVQYF
TGTGCCAGCAGCTTGCAGGGCGTACAGTACTTC
>few|TRBJ2-7|TRBD2|TRBV27
CASSFERGYEQYF
TGTGCCAGCAGCTTTGAGCGGGGCTACGAGCAGTACTTC
>few|TRBJ1-1|NA|TRBV4-2
CASSQDMGGPGEAFF
TGTGCCAGCAGCCAAGATATGGGAGGTCCCGGTGAAGCTTTCTTT
>NA|TRBJ2-3|NA|TRBV5-1
CASSPNSRRNTDTQYF
TGCGCCAGCAGCCCTAACAGCCGAAGAAACACAGATACGCAGTATTTT
>many|TRBJ2-1|TRBD2|TRBV7-3
CASSLTTGGRRDNEQFF
TGTGCCAGCAGCTTAACGACGGGAGGACGTAGAGACAATGAGCAGTTCTTC
>few|TRBJ2-7|TRBD2|TRBV5-1
CASSLELAGAEQYF
TGCGCCAGCAGCTTGGAACTAGCGGGAGCCGAGCAGTACTTC
>NA|TRBJ1-6|NA|TRBV7-3
CASSLNPSPDSPLHF
TGTGCCAGCAGCTTAAATCCATCGCCGGATTCACCCCTCCACTTT
>few|TRBJ2-1|NA|TRBV11-3
CASSLEGVSYNEQFF
TGTGCCAGCAGCTTAGAAGGGGTCAGTTACAATGAGCAGTTCTTC
>NA|TRBJ2-1|TRBD2|TRBV7-3
CASSPRTSGTGGEQFF
TGTGCCAGCAGCCCCCGGACTAGCGGGACGGGGGGGGAGCAGTTCTTC
>few|TRBJ1-2|NA|TRBV11-2
CASSALKGTKSSYGYTF
TGTGCCAGCAGCGCCCTGAAGGGGACAAAAAGTTCCTATGGCTACACCTTC
>NA|TRBJ1-2|TRBD1|TRBV2
CATKERDRTNYGYTF
TGTGCCACCAAGGAACGGGACAGGACCAACTATGGCTACACCTTC
>NA|TRBJ2-2|NA|TRBV9
CASSQGGSWGTGELFF
TGTGCCAGCAGTCAAGGAGGGTCCTGGGGCACCGGGGAGCTGTTTTTT